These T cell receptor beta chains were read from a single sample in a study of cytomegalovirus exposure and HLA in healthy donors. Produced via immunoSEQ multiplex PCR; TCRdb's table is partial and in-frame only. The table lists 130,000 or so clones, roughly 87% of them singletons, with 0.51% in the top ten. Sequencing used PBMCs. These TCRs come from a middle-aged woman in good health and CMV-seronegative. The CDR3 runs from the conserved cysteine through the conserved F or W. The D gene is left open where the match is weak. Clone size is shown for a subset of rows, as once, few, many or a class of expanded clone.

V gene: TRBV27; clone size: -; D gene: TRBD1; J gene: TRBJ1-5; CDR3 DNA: TGTGCCAGCAGGGATTCTGGGACAGGGTTCGGTCAGCCCCAGCATTTT; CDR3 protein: CASRDSGTGFGQPQHF
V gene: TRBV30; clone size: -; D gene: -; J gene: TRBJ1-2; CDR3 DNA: TGTGCCTGGAGTGTAGCGGCCTTCTATGGCTACACCTTC; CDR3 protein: CAWSVAAFYGYTF
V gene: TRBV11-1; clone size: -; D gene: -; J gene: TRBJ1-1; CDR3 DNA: TGTGCCAGCAGCTTAGCGGTGGCATCTGAAGCTTTCTTT; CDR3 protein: CASSLAVASEAFF
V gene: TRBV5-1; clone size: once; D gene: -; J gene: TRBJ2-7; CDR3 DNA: TGCGCCAGCAGCTTGGCCGGGCAGGGGAGCTCCTACGAGCAGTACTTC; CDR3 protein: CASSLAGQGSSYEQYF
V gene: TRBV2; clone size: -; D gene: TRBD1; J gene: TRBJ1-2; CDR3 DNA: TGTGCCAGCAGCGAAAACAGGGGATATGGCTACACCTTC; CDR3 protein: CASSENRGYGYTF
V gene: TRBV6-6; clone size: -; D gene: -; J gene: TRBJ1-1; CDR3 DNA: TGTGCCAGCAGCGACCGGGAGACTGAAGCTTTCTTT; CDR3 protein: CASSDRETEAFF
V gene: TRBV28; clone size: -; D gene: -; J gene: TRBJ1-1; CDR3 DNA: TGTGCCAGCAGTAGTCCCCAACGGAGTAGGGGGGGGGTGGAAGCTTTCTTT; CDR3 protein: CASSSPQRSRGGVEAFF
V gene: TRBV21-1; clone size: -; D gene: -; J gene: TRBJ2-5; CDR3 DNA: TGTGCCAGCAGCAAAGACGGGGGATTCCAAGAGACCCAGTACTTC; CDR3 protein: CASSKDGGFQETQYF
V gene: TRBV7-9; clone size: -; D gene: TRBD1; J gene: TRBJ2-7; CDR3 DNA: TGTGCCAGCAGCCCGGGACAGCTCACGGGGGAGCAGTACTTC; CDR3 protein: CASSPGQLTGEQYF
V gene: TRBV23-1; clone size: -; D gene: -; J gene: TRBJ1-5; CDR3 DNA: TGCGCCCAACTCCCCCCGGGGTCGAGCAATCAGCCCCAGCATTTT; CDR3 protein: CAQLPPGSSNQPQHF
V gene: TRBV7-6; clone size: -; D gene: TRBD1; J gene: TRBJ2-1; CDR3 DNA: TGTGCCAGCAGCTTTGGACAGGGTGGGAATGAGCAGTTCTTC; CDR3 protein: CASSFGQGGNEQFF
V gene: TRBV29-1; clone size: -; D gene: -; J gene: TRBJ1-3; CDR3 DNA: TGCAGCGTTGCACCGACAGCCGGAAACACCATATATTTT; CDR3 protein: CSVAPTAGNTIYF
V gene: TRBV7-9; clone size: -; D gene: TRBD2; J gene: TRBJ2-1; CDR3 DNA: TGTGCCAGCAGCCAATTGAGGACTAGCTACAATGAGCAGTTCTTC; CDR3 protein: CASSQLRTSYNEQFF
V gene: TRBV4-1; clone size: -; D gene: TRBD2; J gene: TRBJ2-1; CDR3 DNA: TGCGCCAGCAGCCTCCAGGCGGGAGGGAATGAGCAGTTCTTC; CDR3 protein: CASSLQAGGNEQFF
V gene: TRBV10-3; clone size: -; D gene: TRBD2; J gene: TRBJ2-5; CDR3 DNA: TGTGCCATCAGCGGACTAGCGGGAGGCCGGGGGGAGACCCAGTACTTC; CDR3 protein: CAISGLAGGRGETQYF
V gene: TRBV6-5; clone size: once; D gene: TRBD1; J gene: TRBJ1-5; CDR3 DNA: TGTGCCAGCAGGGGGGGACAGGGGCATCAGCCCCAGCATTTT; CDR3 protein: CASRGGQGHQPQHF
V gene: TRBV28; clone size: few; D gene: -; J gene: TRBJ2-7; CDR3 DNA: TGTGCCAGCAGTTTAGTAGCAGGGCTTTTCTCCTACGAGCAGTACTTC; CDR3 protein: CASSLVAGLFSYEQYF
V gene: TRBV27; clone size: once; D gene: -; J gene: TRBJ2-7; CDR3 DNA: TGTGCCAGCAGTTTTGCGCGGTATTACGAGCAGTACTTC; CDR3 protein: CASSFARYYEQYF
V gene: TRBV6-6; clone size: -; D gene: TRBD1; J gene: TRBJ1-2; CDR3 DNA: TGTGCCAGCAGTTACACTGGACAGGGGGACTATGGCTACACCTTC; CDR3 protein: CASSYTGQGDYGYTF
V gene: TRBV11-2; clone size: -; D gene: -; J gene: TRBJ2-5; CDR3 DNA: TGTGCCAGCAGCTTAGATGTACGAGTACAGACCCAGTACTTC; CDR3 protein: CASSLDVRVQTQYF
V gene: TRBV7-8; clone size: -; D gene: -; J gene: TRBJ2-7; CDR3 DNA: TGTGCCAGCAGCCCCCCCCGAATACTAGGACGCTACGAGCAGTACTTC; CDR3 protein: CASSPPRILGRYEQYF
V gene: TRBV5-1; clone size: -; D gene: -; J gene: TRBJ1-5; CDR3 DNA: TGCGCCAGCAGCTGGGAGGGGGGCAATCAGCCCCAGCATTTT; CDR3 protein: CASSWEGGNQPQHF
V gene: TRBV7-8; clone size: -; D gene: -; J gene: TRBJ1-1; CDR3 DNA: TGTGCCAGCAGCAAGTCGGCGCTGTCGGGGGCTGAAGCTTTCTTT; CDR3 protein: CASSKSALSGAEAFF
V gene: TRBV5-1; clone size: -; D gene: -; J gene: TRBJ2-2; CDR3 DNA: TGCGCCAGCACCGCCAGCGGAAGGAACACCGGGGAGCTGTTTTTT; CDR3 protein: CASTASGRNTGELFF
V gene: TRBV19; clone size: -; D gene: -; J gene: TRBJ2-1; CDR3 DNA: TGTGCCAGTAGTTCCTTGACGGGGAATCCCTACAATGAGCAGTTCTTC; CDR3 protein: CASSSLTGNPYNEQFF
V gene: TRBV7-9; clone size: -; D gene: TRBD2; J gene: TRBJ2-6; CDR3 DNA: TGTTCCAGCAGCTTAATGGGGGGGTACTCTGGGGCCAACGTCCTGACTTTC; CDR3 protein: CSSSLMGGYSGANVLTF
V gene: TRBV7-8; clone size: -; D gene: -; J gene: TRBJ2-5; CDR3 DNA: TGTGCCAGCAGCTTAGGTTTCCACAGGGAAAGTGAGACCCAGTACTTC; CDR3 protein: CASSLGFHRESETQYF
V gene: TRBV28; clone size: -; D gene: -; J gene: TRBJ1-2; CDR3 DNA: TGTGCCAGCAGTTTTACGGGTAACTATGGCTACACCTTC; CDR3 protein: CASSFTGNYGYTF
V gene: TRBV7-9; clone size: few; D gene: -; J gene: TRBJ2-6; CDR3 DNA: TGTGCCAGAGAGGCGCCGGGACAAAACTCTGGGGCCAACGTCCTGACTTTC; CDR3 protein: CAREAPGQNSGANVLTF
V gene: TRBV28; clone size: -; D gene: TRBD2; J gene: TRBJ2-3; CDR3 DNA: TGTGCCAGCAGCGAAGCGGGAGTGGTCACAGATACGCAGTATTTT; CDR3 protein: CASSEAGVVTDTQYF
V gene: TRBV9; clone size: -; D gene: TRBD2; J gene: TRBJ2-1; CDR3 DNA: TGTGCCAGCAGCGGCCATCAGCGGGACTACAATGAGCAGTTCTTC; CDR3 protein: CASSGHQRDYNEQFF
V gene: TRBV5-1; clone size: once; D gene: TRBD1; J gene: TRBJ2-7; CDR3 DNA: TGCGCCAGCAGCTTGGCCGGACAGGGGTTGTACGAGCAGTACTTC; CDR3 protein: CASSLAGQGLYEQYF
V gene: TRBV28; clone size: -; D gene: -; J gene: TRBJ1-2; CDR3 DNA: TGTGCCAGCAGCTCCACAGGGTCAAATGGCTACACCTTC; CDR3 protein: CASSSTGSNGYTF
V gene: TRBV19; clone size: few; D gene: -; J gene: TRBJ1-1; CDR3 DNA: TGTGCCAGTAGTATAGTTAACATGAACACTGAAGCTTTCTTT; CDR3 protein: CASSIVNMNTEAFF
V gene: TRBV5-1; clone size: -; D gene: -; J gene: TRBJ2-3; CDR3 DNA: TGCGCCAGCAGCCCTGGCCAGGGGCCCGCAGATACGCAGTATTTT; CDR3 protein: CASSPGQGPADTQYF
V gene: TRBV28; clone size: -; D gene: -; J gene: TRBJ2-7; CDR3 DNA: TGTGCCAGCAGGATAAGTGGGAGAAGCGACGAGCAGTACTTC; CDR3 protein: CASRISGRSDEQYF
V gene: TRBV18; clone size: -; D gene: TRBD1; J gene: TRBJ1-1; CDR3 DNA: TGTGCCAGCTCACCACCGAGGCAGGGGGCGAACACTGAAGCTTTCTTT; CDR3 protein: CASSPPRQGANTEAFF
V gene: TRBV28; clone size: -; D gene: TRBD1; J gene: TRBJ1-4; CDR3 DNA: TGTGCCACTGCGCGTTCAGGACAGGGACTGTTTTTT; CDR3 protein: CATARSGQGLFF
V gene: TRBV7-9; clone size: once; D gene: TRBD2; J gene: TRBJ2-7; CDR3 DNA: TGTGCCAGCACCAGATCTAGCGGAGCGAGCTCCTACGAGCAGTACTTC; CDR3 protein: CASTRSSGASSYEQYF
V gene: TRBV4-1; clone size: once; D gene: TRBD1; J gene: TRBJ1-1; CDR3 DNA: TGCGCCAGCACCTCCCAGGGGGAGAGGAACACTGAAGCTTTCTTT; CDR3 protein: CASTSQGERNTEAFF
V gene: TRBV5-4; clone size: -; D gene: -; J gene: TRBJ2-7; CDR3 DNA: TGTGCCAGCAGCTTGGGACTCCAGCCGGGCGAGCAGTACTTC; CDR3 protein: CASSLGLQPGEQYF
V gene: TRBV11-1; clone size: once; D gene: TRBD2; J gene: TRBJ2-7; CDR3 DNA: TGTGCCAGCAGACCGCGGACTAGCCTCTACGAGCAGTACTTC; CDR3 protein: CASRPRTSLYEQYF
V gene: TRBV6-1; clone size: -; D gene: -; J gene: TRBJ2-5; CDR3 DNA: TGTGCCAGCAGTGAAGCATCGGGAAGTGGGGAGACCCAGTACTTC; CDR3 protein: CASSEASGSGETQYF
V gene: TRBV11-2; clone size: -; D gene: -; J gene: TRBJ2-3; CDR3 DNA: TGTGCCAGCACCTCTGGGGCCGGGGGAGATACGCAGTATTTT; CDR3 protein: CASTSGAGGDTQYF
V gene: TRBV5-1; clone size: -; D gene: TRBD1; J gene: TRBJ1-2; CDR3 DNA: TGCGCCAGCAGCCTAGGGGGCGACTATGGCTACACCTTC; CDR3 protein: CASSLGGDYGYTF
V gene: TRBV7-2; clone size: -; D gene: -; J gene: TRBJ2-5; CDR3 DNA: TGTGCCAGCAGCGCGCGGCCCCAAGAGACCCAGTACTTC; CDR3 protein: CASSARPQETQYF
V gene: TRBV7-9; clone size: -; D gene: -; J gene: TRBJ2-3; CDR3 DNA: TGTGCCAGCAGCTTAGGGACAGAAGATACGCAGTATTTT; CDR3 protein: CASSLGTEDTQYF
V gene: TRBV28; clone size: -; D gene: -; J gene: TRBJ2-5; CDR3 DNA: TGTGCCAGCAATCCCCACAGGGAAGAGACCCAGTACTTC; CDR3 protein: CASNPHREETQYF
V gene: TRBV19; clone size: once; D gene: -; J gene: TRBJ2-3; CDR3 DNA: TGTGCCAGTAGTAGTGGAGAGGCGCAGTATTTT; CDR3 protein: CASSSGEAQYF
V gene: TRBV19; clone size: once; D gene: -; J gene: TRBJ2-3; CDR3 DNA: TGTGCCAGTAGTACCTACTACGCGGATACGCAGTATTTT; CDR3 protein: CASSTYYADTQYF
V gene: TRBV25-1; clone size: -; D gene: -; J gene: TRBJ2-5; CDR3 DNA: TGTGCCAGCCGGAGGGGGGGATTCCAAGAGACCCAGTACTTC; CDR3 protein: CASRRGGFQETQYF
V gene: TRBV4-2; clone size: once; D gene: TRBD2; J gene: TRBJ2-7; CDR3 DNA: TGTGCCAGCAGCCAAGATCGGGGGGACGAGCAGTACTTC; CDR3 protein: CASSQDRGDEQYF
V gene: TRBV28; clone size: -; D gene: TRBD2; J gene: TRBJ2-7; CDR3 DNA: TGTGCCAGCAGCCTTAGCGGGACCTTCTCCTACGAGCAGTACTTC; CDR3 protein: CASSLSGTFSYEQYF